This T cell receptor beta chain was identified in a study of T cell responses to AZD1222 COVID-19 vaccine. Study-level information: Second doses at about 4 or about 12 weeks were pooled. Study results and caveats: Females made up more of the donors, who were largely white British, and clonal diversity may have come out too low. Breadth and depth of Spike-specific TCRs rose after two AZD1222 doses. Baseline serostatus was positive in only five to seven AZD1222 recipients.

The protocol was immunoSEQ multiplex PCR, while the TCRdb copy is restricted to in-frame clones and leaves out a portion. Of around 100,000 clones in the sample, around 94% are singletons; the top ten hold 2% to 2.5%. Germline assignment: CDR1 SEHNR and CDR2 FQNEAQ (reference sequence). V gave up 5 bases and J gave up 3 bases, with 14 bases separating them. The CDR3 runs 15 residues. Worth noting for this clone: Its antigen is not identified.

Source: peripheral blood, taken on day 0 of AZD1222 vaccination. The chain carries TRBV7-9 and TRBJ1-5; D gene uncertain. The source is an adult in good health. CDR3 region: CASSPSGAPNQPQHF. The CDR3 DNA is TGTGCCAGCAGCCCCAGTGGCGCTCCCAATCAGCCCCAGCATTTT.